The TCR beta chain described here comes from a study of blood T cell repertoires in COVID-19. Repertoires were generated with immunoSEQ multiplex PCR, while TCRdb's copy carries only in-frame clones and drops some. The repertoire holds approximately 300,000 clones, about nine tenths seen once, with 8% to 13% in the top ten. V lost 0 bases and J 4 bases, leaving 21 bases between the germline ends. Germline V lookup: CDR1 SGHDN, CDR2 FVKESK. The CDR3 is made up of 18 amino acids. The rearrangement uses TRBV14 and TRBJ1-1; D may be TRBD1 (6 bases). This receptor was identified in a woman aged 18-29 years who had recovered from COVID-19. Specimen: PBMCs or T cells enriched from blood (not recorded which). In DNA, the CDR3 is TGTGCCAGCAGCCAAGAGTACCGGGACATTAGTCGGGGCACTGAAGCTTTCTTT. Its protein product is CASSQEYRDISRGTEAFF.